The clone carrying this T cell receptor (beta chain) was seen a few times. The antigen is undetermined. The data stem from a study of a mutant IDH1 vaccine in newly diagnosed glioma. The study's findings and limits: Detectable vaccine-induced immune responses arose in 93.3% of patients.

Data came from immunoSEQ multiplex PCR; TCRdb stores just in-frame clones and leaves some out. The sample comprises some 25,000 clones, around 77% of which are singletons, and approximately 9% rests with the top ten. Documented time point: week 11, during vaccination. Doses of 300 ug of mutant IDH1 20-mer peptide were given with topical imiquimod. Each astrocytoma in the donors was new, WHO grade 3 or 4, IDH1-mutant and ATRX-lost. The material was PBMCs, obtained from a glioma patient whose treatment included an IDH1 peptide vaccine. The receptor was isolated from a young woman with glioma.

The CDR3 DNA sequence: TGTGCCAGTAGTATAGGTTGGAGGACAGGGGGAATTCGTCAGCCCCAGCATTTT. It specifies CASSIGWRTGGIRQPQHF. The genes are TRBV19 and TRBJ1-5; TRBD1 matches 10 bases. V dropped 1 base and J dropped 6; count of bases not matched to a gene: 12. Germline V gives CDR1 LNHDA, CDR2 SQIVND (reference sequence). The length of the CDR3 is 18 residues.